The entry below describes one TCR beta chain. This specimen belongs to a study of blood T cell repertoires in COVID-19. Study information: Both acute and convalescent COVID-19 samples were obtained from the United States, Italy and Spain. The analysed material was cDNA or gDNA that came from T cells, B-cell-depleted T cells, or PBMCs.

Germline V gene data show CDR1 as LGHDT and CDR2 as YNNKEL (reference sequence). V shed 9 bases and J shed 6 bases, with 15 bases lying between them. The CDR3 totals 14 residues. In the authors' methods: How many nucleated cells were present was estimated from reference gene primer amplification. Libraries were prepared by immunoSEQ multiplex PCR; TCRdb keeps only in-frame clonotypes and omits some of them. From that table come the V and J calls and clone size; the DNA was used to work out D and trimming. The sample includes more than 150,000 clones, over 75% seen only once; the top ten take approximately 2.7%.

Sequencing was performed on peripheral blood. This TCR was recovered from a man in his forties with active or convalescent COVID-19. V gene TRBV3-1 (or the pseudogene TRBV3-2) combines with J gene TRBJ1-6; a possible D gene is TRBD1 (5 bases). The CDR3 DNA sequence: TGTGCCAGTACGCGGGTGGGGGGTAATTCACCCCTCCACTTT. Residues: CASTRVGGNSPLHF.